The TCR beta chain under discussion was sequenced for a study of patients and donors after allogeneic stem cell transplantation. TCRdb reprocessed the RT-PCR reads with MiXCR, giving one entry per CDR3 protein. The repertoire consists of roughly 960,000 distinct CDR3 sequences, with 18% occurring once and the leading ten covering about 6%. The V gene lost 2 bases and the J gene lost 2 bases, with 9 bases spanning the gap. Germline V gene sequence: CDR1 DFQATT, CDR2 SNEGSKA (reference sequence). The CDR3 has 13 residues. The sample was blood, either unsorted or a sorted T cell fraction (not recorded which). This TCR derives from a human donor who was either an allogeneic HSCT recipient or a stem cell or donor lymphocyte infusion donor (not recorded which). It is not recorded whose cells these are; they may come from a transplant donor. This chain uses TRBV20-1 with TRBJ2-5; the D gene is possibly TRBD1 (6 bases). In DNA form, the CDR3 reads TGCAGTGCTAGATGGACAGAACAAGAGACCCAGTACTTC. This gives the protein CSARWTEQETQYF.